This entry lists 7 T cell receptor beta chains sequenced from one sample in a study of Ad26.COV2.S vaccination and SARS-CoV-2 variants. Indicated treatment: roughly 18 received Ad26.COV2.S at low or high dose, single or two shots; 5 received placebo; per-sample allocation not given. All samples were drawn on day 63, counting from the first vaccine or placebo injection. The data were produced by immunoSEQ multiplex PCR, yet TCRdb's version contains in-frame clones alone and is incomplete. The sample comprises some 410,000 clones, 92% of which are singletons, and approximately 1.7% rests with the top ten. Here the sequenced sample was peripheral blood, taken in a trial of Ad26.COV2.S vaccine versus placebo. All receptors come from a person between 18 and 59 years old who received the Ad26.COV2.S COVID-19 vaccine or a placebo.

There are a few counts of this clone. The rearrangement joins TRBV5-4 to TRBJ1-3, with 7 bases identical to TRBD1. The CDR3 has 13 amino acids. Per germline, CDR1 SGHNT and CDR2 YYREEE (reference sequence). V was clipped by 9 bases and J by 6 bases; unmatched bases: 9. Written as DNA, the CDR3 is TGTGCCATAAAAGGGACAGATTTAAACACCATATATTTT. This translates into CAIKGTDLNTIYF.

J is TRBJ2-3 and V is TRBV6-2 or TRBV6-3; no firm D call. Germline V gene sequence: CDR1 MNHEY, CDR2 SVGEGT. V gave up 5 bases and J gave up 2 bases, with 11 bases separating them. The CDR3 is made up of 14 amino acids. CDR3 bases: TGTGCCAGCAGTCCAGGAATGGTCACAGATACGCAGTATTTT. Translated: CASSPGMVTDTQYF.

CDR3 sequence reads: CASSFTGTTNEKLFF. The CDR3, as DNA: TGTGCCAGCAGCTTTACAGGGACGACTAATGAAAAACTGTTTTTT. The chain uses TRBV9 and TRBJ1-4, with D possibly TRBD1 on 6 matching bases. Per the germline V gene, CDR1 is SGDLS and CDR2 is YYNGEE. V was trimmed by 4 bases and J by 2 bases, leaving 12 bases between them. The length of the CDR3 is 15 residues.

The chain carries TRBV27 and TRBJ1-2, with unresolved D. The CDR3 runs 13 residues. CDR1 and CDR2 from the germline V gene are MNHEY and SMNVEV (reference sequence). V was shortened by 5 bases and J by 1 base, with 8 bases between the two germline ends. The CDR3 sequence: CASSRAHNYGYTF. The CDR3 DNA reads as TGTGCCAGCAGTCGGGCCCATAACTATGGCTACACCTTC.

This sequence joins TRBV28 and TRBJ1-2, with D possibly TRBD1 on 5 matching bases. The germline V and J ends were trimmed by 8 bases and 4 bases, with 20 bases remaining between them. This CDR3 region has 15 residues. Germline-derived CDR1 and CDR2 are MDHEN and SYDVKM. Here the CDR3 reads CASDRTGPWGYGYTF. The CDR3 DNA is TGTGCCAGCGACCGAACAGGCCCCTGGGGCTATGGCTACACCTTC.

This chain joins TRBV29-1 and TRBJ2-7; 7 nucleotides match TRBD1. From germline, CDR1 is SQVTM and CDR2 ANQGSEA. This CDR3 contains 13 residues. V dropped 4 bases and J dropped 3; count of bases not matched to a gene: 6. CDR3 sequence reads: CSVVQGVGYEQYF. In DNA, the CDR3 is TGCAGCGTTGTCCAGGGGGTAGGCTACGAGCAGTACTTC.

In this sample, this clone turned up once. The rearrangement joins TRBV19 to TRBJ2-1; tentatively, D is TRBD1 (6 bases). Germline CDR1 reads LNHDA; CDR2 reads SQIVND (reference sequence). The CDR3 is 18 amino acids. V was clipped by 6 bases and J by 6 bases, with 27 bases between them. The CDR3: CASRTGTVTSLSRNEQFF. The CDR3 nucleotides read TGTGCCAGTAGGACAGGAACAGTTACCTCTTTATCGCGCAATGAGCAGTTCTTC.